The source of this T cell receptor (beta chain) is a study of blood T cell repertoires in COVID-19. Sequenced by immunoSEQ multiplex PCR; TCRdb stores in-frame clones only, minus some. The repertoire holds 430,000 or so clones, with around 89% as singletons. The CDR3 runs 14 residues. Germline-derived CDR1 and CDR2 are SGDLS and YYNGEE. Resolution of symptoms, clearance, or two negative PCRs was present in recovered Cohort 3 donors. To note about this clone: The junction and the germline gene differ at one end; a read error may be behind it.

The clonotype comes from a woman aged 40 to 50 who had recovered from COVID-19. The chain has TRBV9 and TRBJ1-5; D perhaps matches TRBD1 (5 bases). The material sequenced was PBMCs or T cells enriched from blood (not recorded which). The CDR3 nucleotides read TGTGCCAGCAGCGTAGGGGAGGACAATCGGCCCCAGCATTTT. As protein: CASSVGEDNRPQHF. The whole variable domain, filled in from reference TRBV9 and TRBJ1-5, reads DSGVTQTPKHLITATGQRVTLRCSPRSGDLSVYWYQQSLDQGLQFLIQYYNGEERAKGNILERFSAQQFPDLHSELNLSSLELGDSALYFCASSVGEDNRPQHFGDGTRLSIL.